This TCR beta chain is drawn from a study of cytomegalovirus exposure and HLA in healthy donors (dated by TCRdb to about 2017). Looking at the study overall: An earlier analysis of roughly 610 of the donors reported about 260 Gb of sequence data and 95 million to 140 million unique TCR beta sequences obtained from around 180 million T cells. The T cell repertoires of roughly 660 subjects were profiled by immunosequencing and related to cytomegalovirus serostatus. The study aimed to test whether cataloging public T cell receptors could reveal signatures of past pathogen exposure. Class I and class II HLA loci were covered by the typing at four-digit resolution. Donor age, sex, ethnicity and CMV serostatus were compiled together with the repertoire data. Rather than drawing on any new phenotypic data, the later analysis identified candidate immune exposures from TCR beta sequences and the way those sequences occurred across donors. An earlier analysis of several hundred of the donors applied high-throughput TCR beta sequencing to assess whether each TCR beta V gene segment acted as functional or pseudogenic. A later analysis re-analyzed previously published TCR beta repertoires from 660 or so donors and added high-resolution HLA genotyping to study TCR occurrence patterns. A later genetic analysis used genome-wide SNP genotypes for about 60% of the roughly 700 donors, treating that subset as a discovery cohort. Because of strong linkage in the cohort, roughly five DR-DQ haplotypes were treated as single units for association and clustering. Of the roughly 430 genotyped donors, over 70% fell in the genetic ancestry cluster associated with self-reported Caucasian donors. Around 300 gigabases of sequencing data and 70 million to 85 million unique TCR sequences were included in an early release covering about 620 HLA-typed donors. To predict cytomegalovirus infection status, the study brought together high-throughput TCR immunosequencing, statistical association of individual TCRs with disease status, and machine learning. The number of typed donors differed by locus: about 620-630 for A, B, C, DRB1 and DQB1; about 520 for DQA1; 606 for DPA1; and 450 to 480 for DPB1. Among almost 400 genotyped donors of the cohort, an average of about 240,000 unique TCR beta nucleotide sequences were sequenced per donor, about a sixth of them non-productive. Besides the first cohort of approximately 710 subjects, a separate validation cohort made up of over a hundred different subjects was used. All discovery cohort repertoires had been generated on a single sequencing platform. What the authors observed across the whole study: According to the authors, the approach could potentially be generalized to other disease states and immunological phenotypes. The earlier analysis of a few hundred of the donors excluded 15 to 20 rarely observed V segments, including chromosome 9 orphons, because counts were too low. A further reported finding was that TCR beta sequences accurately predicted the HLA-A and HLA-B alleles for most subjects in the first cohort. Immune exposure information for the cohort was limited to CMV serostatus. In vitro tests confirmed that a few of the cytomegalovirus-associated TCR beta chains recognize cytomegalovirus antigens. According to a later genetic analysis, donors in an Asian-associated ancestry cluster had fewer N-insertions in productive TCRs than the roughly 660-donor mean. A cluster of highly shared sequence variants was judged likely to represent a technical artifact of the sequencing pipeline. In a later analysis, HLA-associated TCR beta chains were found to be more clonally expanded and to have lower generation probabilities than equally common non-associated chains. Specific HLA alleles were associated with over 15,000 TCR beta sequences at a false discovery rate of 0.05 in a later analysis. Sequencing depth was assumed to be roughly uniform across donors in the presence/absence analyses, though that assumption may not hold. In an earlier analysis of several hundred of the donors, most TCR beta V segments were observed in productive rearrangements about 87% or about 30% of the time, broadly matching IMGT annotations. In a later genetic analysis, a missense DCLRE1C variant was associated with V-gene and J-gene trimming of TCR beta chains, and the association was replicated in an independent cohort. According to a later analysis, parvovirus B19, influenza, CMV and Epstein-Barr virus appeared linked to several top co-occurrence clusters. The study listed 164 TCR beta chains as associated with cytomegalovirus. The cohort was sequenced for TCR beta chains only, and without alpha or paired-chain data the features that could be detected were limited. Assigning TCR associations to individual alleles was difficult when HLA alleles, especially DR and DQ, strongly co-occurred. A later analysis found that TCR association rates varied across HLA loci, with DRB1 alleles showing the most associated TCRs and HLA-C alleles the fewest. Linkage disequilibrium might explain the correlated functional status among segregating V segments, but an unknown experimental factor could not be ruled out. In both the original and validation cohorts, the classifier was reported to diagnose cytomegalovirus status with high specificity and sensitivity. Most TCR sequences were observed very rarely across donors, whereas some public TCRs were present in many individuals. A later analysis found that most CMV-associated TCR beta chains appeared HLA-restricted, with HLA associations seemingly driven largely by CMV exposure. Because HLA typing was missing for some donors at each locus, association tests included only the typed subset.

The cohort was made up of 666 healthy bone marrow donors. At the time of sampling, all cohort members were nominally healthy, though unrecorded immune exposures were likely present. The donor tested CMV seronegative, placing the donor among the 300 to 400 seronegative members of the cohort. A peripheral blood sample was provided by each donor, and peripheral blood mononuclear cells were used for TCR beta sequencing. Genomic DNA extraction from the blood cell samples was performed with the Qiagen DNeasy Blood Extraction Kit. Libraries came from the immunoSEQ multiplex PCR assay. The multiplex PCR relied on a mix of 60 forward primers for TCR Vbeta segments and 13 reverse primers for TCR Jbeta segments. A multiplex PCR assay on genomic DNA amplified the CDR3 region of rearranged TCR beta genes. The Illumina HiSeq System was used to sequence the amplified TCR beta libraries as 87-base-pair reads. The original methods were these. Across the 500 to 750 repertoires, a later analysis counted some 80 million unique TCR beta chains, approximately 12 million of which were shared by at least two donors. Raw reads were error-corrected and collapsed into unique sequences by a nearest-neighbor algorithm in which closely related sequences were merged to remove PCR and sequencing errors. Alignment of CDR3 sequences to IMGT reference sequences was used to assign V, D and J gene segments. Each retained sequence needed at least a six-nucleotide match to both a V gene segment and a J gene segment. A rearrangement was called productive if the CDR3 had no stop codons and remained in frame with V and J, and every other rearrangement was called non-productive. CDR3 was defined by IMGT convention, running from the second conserved V-encoded cysteine to the conserved J-encoded phenylalanine. The earlier analysis of about 570 of the donors excluded any sequence lacking an unambiguous match to a single V gene segment. An earlier analysis of some 610 of the donors called V segments functional above 56.7% productive rearrangements and segregating when the between-donor standard deviation exceeded 5%. A statistical classification framework was developed to diagnose cytomegalovirus status using the catalog of TCR beta chain sequences. A later analysis assigned V and J genes by comparing TCR nucleotide sequences with IMGT/GENE-DB human TR gene sequences. Using the TCRdist pipeline, a later analysis assigned CDR3 sequences along with most-parsimonious VDJ recombination scenarios. A later analysis defined each TCR beta chain by its CDR3 amino acid sequence plus V-gene family, and excluded reads lacking a unique V-gene family. A later analysis removed several hundred highly shared, low-generation-probability nucleotide sequences to deal with suspected cross-contamination and a sequencing artifact. In a later analysis, a clonal expansion index was calculated for each public chain from normalized within-repertoire ranks of inferred template counts. Generation probabilities in a later analysis came from a VDJ recombination model fitted to out-of-frame rearrangements, and those results were checked against IGoR. In a later analysis, TCR-TCR, TCR-HLA and TCR-CMV co-occurrence was scored with hypergeometric tests, and a repertoire-size bias correction was applied to TCR pairs. A later analysis estimated false discovery rates by permuting HLA or CMV assignments 20 times. In a later analysis, co-occurring TCRs were grouped using DBSCAN, with TCRdist sequence similarity added in when clustering inside HLA-allele-positive subsets. Co-occurrence clustering excluded repertoires with fewer than 30,000 or more than 120,000 public chains, plus five with anomalous nucleotide sharing. TCRdb mirrors the immuneACCESS table, restricted to in-frame sequences. Some clones are absent from its copies; in checked studies, under half trace to an unresolved V gene, and the reason for the others is unknown. That table is the source of V, J and clone size, and D and trimming were worked out from the DNA. This sample holds 110,000 to 150,000 clones; roughly 72% were observed only once. The top ten constitute roughly 2.1% of the sample.

Turning to this clone: What this receptor recognizes is not known. No qualities accompany the bases; no much larger clone lies one base away.

The sequenced sample was PBMCs. The sequence was obtained from a man aged 40-55 years in good health and CMV-seronegative.

Read as DNA, the sequence is TGTGCCACCAGCAGAGACAGGGTCAAAGGGGGCTACACCTTC. It specifies CATSRDRVKGGYTF. The rearranged segments are TRBV15 and TRBJ1-2; TRBD1 is a weak D gene call, 5 bases matching. The CDR3 has 14 amino acids, counting the end cysteine and phenylalanine. The DNA shown is the 42-base CDR3, in frame from base 1. Looking up the germline V gene (reference sequence) yields CDR1 LNHNV and CDR2 YYDKDF. V is pared back by 0 bases and J by 8 bases, with 13 bases lying between the germline termini.